The present entry profiles one T cell receptor beta chain with its context. Antigen specificity is unknown. Sequencing was at deep level. Measured with immunoSEQ multiplex PCR; TCRdb has only the in-frame clones, and not every one. The table lists about 2.2 million clones, just under 95% of them singletons. This record comes from a study of shared clonotypes between healthy human individuals. CD45RO-negative, CCR7-selected cells formed the naive CD8 fraction, which excluded terminally differentiated effector memory CD45RA+ cells. The CDR3 covers 14 residues. Germline CDR1 MDHEN, CDR2 SYDVKM. The ends lost 5 bases at V and 4 bases at J; junction bases unmatched: 6. Broader study findings: Enrolling few donors narrowed the genetic and exposure-history diversity that was represented. Naive subsets typically showed greater estimated richness than memory subsets. The authors expected sequencing depth to affect clonotype sharing among donors.

The source material was naive CD8+ T cells from PBMCs. The chain links TRBV28 to TRBJ1-1; 8 bases map to TRBD1. This clonotype was obtained from a man between 18 and 35 years old in good health. Some clones in this sample may be carry-over from other donors' samples. CDR3 in DNA: TGTGCCAGCAGTCCACGACAGGGGACCACTGAAGCTTTCTTT. Translating gives CASSPRQGTTEAFF.